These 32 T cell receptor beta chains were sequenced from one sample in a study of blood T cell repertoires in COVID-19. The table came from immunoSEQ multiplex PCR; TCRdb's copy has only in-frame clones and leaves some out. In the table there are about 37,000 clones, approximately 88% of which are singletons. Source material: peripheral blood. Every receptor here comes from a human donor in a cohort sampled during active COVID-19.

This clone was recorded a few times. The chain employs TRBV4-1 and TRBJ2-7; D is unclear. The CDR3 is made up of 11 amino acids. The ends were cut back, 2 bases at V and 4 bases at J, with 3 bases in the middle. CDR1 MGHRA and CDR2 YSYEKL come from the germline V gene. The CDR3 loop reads CASSQLYEQYF. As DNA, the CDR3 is TGCGCCAGCAGCCAACTTTACGAGCAGTACTTC.

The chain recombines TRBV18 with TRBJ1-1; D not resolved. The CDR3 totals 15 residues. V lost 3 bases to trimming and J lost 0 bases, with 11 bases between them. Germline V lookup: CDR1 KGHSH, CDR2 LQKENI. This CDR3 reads CASSPRTQMNTEAFF. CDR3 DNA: TGTGCCAGCTCACCGAGAACACAGATGAACACTGAAGCTTTCTTT.

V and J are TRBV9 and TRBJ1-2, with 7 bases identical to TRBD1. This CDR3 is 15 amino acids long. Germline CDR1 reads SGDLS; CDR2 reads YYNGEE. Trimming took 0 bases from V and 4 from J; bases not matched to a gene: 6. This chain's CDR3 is CASSVDTGVGYGYTF. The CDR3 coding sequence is TGTGCCAGCAGCGTAGACACAGGGGTGGGCTATGGCTACACCTTC.

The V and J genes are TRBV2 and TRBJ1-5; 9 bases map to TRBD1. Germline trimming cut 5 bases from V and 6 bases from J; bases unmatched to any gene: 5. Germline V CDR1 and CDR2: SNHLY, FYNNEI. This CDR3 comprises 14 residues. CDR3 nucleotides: TGTGCCAGCAGTTTTGGACAGGGGAGTCAGCCCCAGCATTTT. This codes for CASSFGQGSQPQHF.

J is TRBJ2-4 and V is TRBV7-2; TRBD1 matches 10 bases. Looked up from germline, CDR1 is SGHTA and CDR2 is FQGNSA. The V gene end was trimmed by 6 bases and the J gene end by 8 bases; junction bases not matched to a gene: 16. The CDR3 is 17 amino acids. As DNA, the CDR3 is TGTGCCAGCAGATTCCACCCCCAGACAGGGGGCGTTGACATTCAGTACTTC. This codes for CASRFHPQTGGVDIQYF.

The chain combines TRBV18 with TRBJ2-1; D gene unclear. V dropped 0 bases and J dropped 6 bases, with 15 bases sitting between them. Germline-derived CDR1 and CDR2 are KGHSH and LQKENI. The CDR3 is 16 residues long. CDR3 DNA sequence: TGTGCCAGCTCACCACCTAATAGAGTGCCGCCCAATGAGCAGTTCTTC. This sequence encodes CASSPPNRVPPNEQFF.

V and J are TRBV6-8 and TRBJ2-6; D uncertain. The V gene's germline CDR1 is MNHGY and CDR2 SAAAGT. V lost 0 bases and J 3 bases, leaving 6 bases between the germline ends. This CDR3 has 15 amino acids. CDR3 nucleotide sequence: TGTGCCAGCAGTTACTCATTTCTTGGGGCCAACGTCCTGACTTTC. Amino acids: CASSYSFLGANVLTF.

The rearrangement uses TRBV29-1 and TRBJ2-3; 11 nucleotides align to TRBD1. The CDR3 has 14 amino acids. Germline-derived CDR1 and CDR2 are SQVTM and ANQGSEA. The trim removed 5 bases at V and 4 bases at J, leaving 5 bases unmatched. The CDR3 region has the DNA TGCAGCGTTCTTGGACAGGGGGCCGCAGATACGCAGTATTTT. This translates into CSVLGQGAADTQYF.

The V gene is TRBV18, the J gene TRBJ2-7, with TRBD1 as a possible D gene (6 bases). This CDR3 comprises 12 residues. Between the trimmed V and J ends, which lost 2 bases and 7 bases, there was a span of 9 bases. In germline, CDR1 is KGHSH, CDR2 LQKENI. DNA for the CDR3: TGTGCCAGCTCACCATTAAGGGGGGAGCAGTACTTC. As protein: CASSPLRGEQYF.

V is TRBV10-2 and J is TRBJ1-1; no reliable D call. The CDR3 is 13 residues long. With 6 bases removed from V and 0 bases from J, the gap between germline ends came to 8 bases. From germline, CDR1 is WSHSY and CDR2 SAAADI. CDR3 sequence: CASRNNMNTEAFF. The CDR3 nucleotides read TGCGCCAGCAGGAACAACATGAACACTGAAGCTTTCTTT.

In nucleotides, the CDR3 is TGTGCCAGCTCACCAGGCGGGGGGCTAGCAAAGACCCAGTACTTC. This translates into CASSPGGGLAKTQYF. The chain links TRBV18 to TRBJ2-5, with 8 bases fitting TRBD2. The germline gives CDR1 KGHSH, CDR2 LQKENI. This CDR3 is built from 15 residues. Trimming at V came to 2 bases and at J to 6 bases, leaving 8 bases not matched to a gene.

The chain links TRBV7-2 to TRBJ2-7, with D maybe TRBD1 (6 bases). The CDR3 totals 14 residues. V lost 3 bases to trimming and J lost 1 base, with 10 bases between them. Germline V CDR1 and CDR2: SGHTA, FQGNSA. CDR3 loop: CASSFGRGSYEQYF. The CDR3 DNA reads TGTGCCAGCAGCTTTGGCAGGGGATCCTACGAGCAGTACTTC.

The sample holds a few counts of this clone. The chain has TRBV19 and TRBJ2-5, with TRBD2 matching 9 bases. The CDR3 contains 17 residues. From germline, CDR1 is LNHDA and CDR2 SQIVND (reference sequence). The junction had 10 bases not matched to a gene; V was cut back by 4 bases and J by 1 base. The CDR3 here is CASSTPVREGAQETQYF. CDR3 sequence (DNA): TGTGCCAGTAGTACCCCCGTGCGGGAGGGAGCCCAAGAGACCCAGTACTTC.

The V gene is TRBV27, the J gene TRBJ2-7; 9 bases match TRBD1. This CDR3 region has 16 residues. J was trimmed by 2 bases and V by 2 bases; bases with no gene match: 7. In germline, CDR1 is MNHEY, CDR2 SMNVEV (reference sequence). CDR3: CASSLAVGTGTYEQYF. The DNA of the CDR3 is TGTGCCAGCAGTTTAGCCGTCGGGACAGGGACCTACGAGCAGTACTTC.

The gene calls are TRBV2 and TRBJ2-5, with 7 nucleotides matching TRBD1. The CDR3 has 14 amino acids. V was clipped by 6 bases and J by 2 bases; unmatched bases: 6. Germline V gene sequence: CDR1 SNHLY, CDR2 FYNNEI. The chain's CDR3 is CASRPGQKQETQYF. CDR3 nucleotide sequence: TGTGCCAGCAGGCCGGGACAGAAACAAGAGACCCAGTACTTC.

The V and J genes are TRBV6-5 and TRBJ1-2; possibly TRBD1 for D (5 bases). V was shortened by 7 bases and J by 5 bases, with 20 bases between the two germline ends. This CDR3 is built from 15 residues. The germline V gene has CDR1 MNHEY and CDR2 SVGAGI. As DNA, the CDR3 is TGTGCCAGCAACTCACGGGTGGGCAGACAGTATGGCTACACCTTC. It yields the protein CASNSRVGRQYGYTF.

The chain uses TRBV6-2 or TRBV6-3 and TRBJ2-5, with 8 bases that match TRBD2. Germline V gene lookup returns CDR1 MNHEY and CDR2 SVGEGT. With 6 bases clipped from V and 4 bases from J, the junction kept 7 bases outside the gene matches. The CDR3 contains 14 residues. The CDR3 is CASSKTSVAETQYF. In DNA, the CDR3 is TGTGCCAGCAGCAAGACTAGCGTCGCAGAGACCCAGTACTTC.

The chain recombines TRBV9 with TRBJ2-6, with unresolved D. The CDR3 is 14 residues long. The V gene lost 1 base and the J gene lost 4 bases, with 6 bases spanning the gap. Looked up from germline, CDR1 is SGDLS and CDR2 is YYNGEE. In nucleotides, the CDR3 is TGTGCCAGCAGCGTACAAGCCGGGGCCAACGTCCTGACTTTC. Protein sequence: CASSVQAGANVLTF.

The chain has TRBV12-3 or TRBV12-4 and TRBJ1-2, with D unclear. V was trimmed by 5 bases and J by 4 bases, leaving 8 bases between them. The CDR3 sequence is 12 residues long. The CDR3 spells CASSPYGYGYTF. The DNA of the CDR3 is TGTGCCAGCAGTCCCTACGGCTATGGCTACACCTTC.

CDR3 loop: CASRLDRGSYNSPLHF. The CDR3, as DNA: TGTGCCAGCAGACTTGACAGGGGGTCCTATAATTCACCCCTCCACTTT. The chain couples TRBV7-2 to TRBJ1-6; TRBD1 matches 9 bases. CDR3 length equals 16 residues. Germline loops: CDR1 SGHTA, CDR2 FQGNSA. The V gene end was trimmed by 6 bases and the J gene end by 1 base; junction bases not matched to a gene: 4.

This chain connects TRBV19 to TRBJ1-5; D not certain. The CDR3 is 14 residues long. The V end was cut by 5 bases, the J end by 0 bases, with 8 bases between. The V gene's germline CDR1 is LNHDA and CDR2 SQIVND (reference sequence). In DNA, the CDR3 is TGTGCCAGTAGTTACCAGGCTAGCAATCAGCCCCAGCATTTT. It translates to CASSYQASNQPQHF.

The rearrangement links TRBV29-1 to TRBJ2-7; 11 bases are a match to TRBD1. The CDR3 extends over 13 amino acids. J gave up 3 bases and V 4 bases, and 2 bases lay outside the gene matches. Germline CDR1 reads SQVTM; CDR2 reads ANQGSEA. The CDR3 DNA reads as TGCAGCGTTGTGGGGACAGGGGGCTACGAGCAGTACTTC. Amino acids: CSVVGTGGYEQYF.

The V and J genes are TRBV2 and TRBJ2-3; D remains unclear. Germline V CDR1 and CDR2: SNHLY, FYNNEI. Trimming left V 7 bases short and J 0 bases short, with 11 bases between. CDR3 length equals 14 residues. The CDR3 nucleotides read TGTGCCAGCAACGAGTCGCCTAGCACAGATACGCAGTATTTT. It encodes CASNESPSTDTQYF.

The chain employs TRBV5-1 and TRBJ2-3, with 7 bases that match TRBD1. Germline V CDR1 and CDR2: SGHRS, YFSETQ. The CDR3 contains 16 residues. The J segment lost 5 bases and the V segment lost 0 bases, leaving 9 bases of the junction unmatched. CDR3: CASSLGNRGVLDTQYF. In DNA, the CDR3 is TGCGCCAGCAGCTTGGGGAACAGGGGTGTGTTAGATACGCAGTATTTT.

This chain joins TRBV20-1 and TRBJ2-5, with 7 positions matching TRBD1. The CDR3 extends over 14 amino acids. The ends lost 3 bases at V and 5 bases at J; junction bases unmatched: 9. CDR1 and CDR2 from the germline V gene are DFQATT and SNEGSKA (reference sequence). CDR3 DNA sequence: TGCAGTGCTAGTGGACAGGAGTCGGGTGAGACCCAGTACTTC. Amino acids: CSASGQESGETQYF.

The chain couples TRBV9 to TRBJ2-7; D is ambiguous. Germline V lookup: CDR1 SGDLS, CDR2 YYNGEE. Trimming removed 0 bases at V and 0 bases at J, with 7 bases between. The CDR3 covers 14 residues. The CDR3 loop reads CASSVGSISYEQYF. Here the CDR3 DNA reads TGTGCCAGCAGCGTAGGGAGTATCTCCTACGAGCAGTACTTC.

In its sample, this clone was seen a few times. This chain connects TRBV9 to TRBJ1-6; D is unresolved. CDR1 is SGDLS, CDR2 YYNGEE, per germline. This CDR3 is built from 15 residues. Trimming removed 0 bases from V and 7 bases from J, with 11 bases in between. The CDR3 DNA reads TGTGCCAGCAGCGTAGGAGGAGGGAGGAATTCACCCCTCCACTTT. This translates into CASSVGGGRNSPLHF.

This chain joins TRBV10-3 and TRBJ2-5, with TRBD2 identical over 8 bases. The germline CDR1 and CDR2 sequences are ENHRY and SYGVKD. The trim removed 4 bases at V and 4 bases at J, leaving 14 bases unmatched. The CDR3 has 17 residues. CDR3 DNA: TGTGCCATCAGTGGAGGCCTTACGGCGGGAGGTGCAGAGACCCAGTACTTC. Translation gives CAISGGLTAGGAETQYF.

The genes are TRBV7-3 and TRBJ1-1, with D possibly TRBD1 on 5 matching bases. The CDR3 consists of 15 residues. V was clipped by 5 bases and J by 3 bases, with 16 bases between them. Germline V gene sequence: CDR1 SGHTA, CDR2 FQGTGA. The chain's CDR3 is CASSLGGTGDTEAFF. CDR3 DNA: TGTGCCAGCAGCCTCGGAGGGACGGGGGACACTGAAGCTTTCTTT.

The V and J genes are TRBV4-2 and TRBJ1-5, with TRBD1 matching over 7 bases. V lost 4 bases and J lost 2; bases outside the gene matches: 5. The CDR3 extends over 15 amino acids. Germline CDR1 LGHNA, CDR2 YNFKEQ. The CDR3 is CASSPRDRGNQPQHF. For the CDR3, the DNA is TGTGCCAGCAGCCCCCGGGACAGAGGCAATCAGCCCCAGCATTTT.

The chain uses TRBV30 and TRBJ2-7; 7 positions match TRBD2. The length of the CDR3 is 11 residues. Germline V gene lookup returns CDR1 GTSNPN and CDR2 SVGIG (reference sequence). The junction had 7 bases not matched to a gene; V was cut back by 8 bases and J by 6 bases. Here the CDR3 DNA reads TGTGCCAGCGGACTAGGTGCCGAGCAGTACTTC. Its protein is CASGLGAEQYF.

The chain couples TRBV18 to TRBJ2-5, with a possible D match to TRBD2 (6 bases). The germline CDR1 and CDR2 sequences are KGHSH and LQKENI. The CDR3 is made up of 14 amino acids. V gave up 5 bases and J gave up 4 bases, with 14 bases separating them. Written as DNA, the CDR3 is TGTGCCAGCTCAGCCGTCCCCGGGGGAGAGACCCAGTACTTC. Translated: CASSAVPGGETQYF.